This passage covers 9 T cell receptor beta chains from one sample sequenced in a study of molecular identifiers for immune sequencing clone quantification. MiXCR was run by TCRdb on the PCR reads, yielding one entry per CDR3 protein. In the table there are some 88,000 distinct CDR3 sequences, around 20% of which are singletons. The sequenced sample consisted of naive CD8+ T cells from blood, with Jurkat cell RNA spiked in. Subset specified: FACS-sorted CD8+CD4-CCR7+CD45RA+ naive T cells. These receptors were collected from a human donor in good health. Some libraries in this study had Jurkat cell RNA spiked in.

Many counts were recorded for this clonotype. V and J are TRBV5-1 and TRBJ2-7; D not resolved. CDR1 is SGHRS and CDR2 is YFSETQ in the germline V gene. The CDR3 contains 14 residues. CDR3 in DNA: TGCGGGAGCAGCTTGGACCAGAGCTCCTACGAGCAGTACTTC. Translating gives CGSSLDQSSYEQYF.

This clonotype was detected ten times or more. The chain couples TRBV7-6 to TRBJ2-6; D gene ambiguous. V lost 6 bases and J 2 bases, leaving 5 bases between the germline ends. CDR3 length equals 13 residues. Looked up from germline, CDR1 is SGHVS and CDR2 is FNYEAQ. DNA of the CDR3: TGTGCCAGCAGTTCCGCTGGGGCCAACGTCCTGACTTTC. Translating it yields CASSSAGANVLTF.

The rearrangement uses TRBV6-5 and TRBJ2-1; D uncertain. The germline CDR1 and CDR2 sequences are MNHEY and SVGAGI. V was trimmed by 0 bases and J by 8 bases, leaving 11 bases between them. The CDR3 runs 14 residues. CDR3 nucleotide sequence: TGTGCCAGCAGTTACTCCCCCCCGGGTCATGAGCAGTTCTTC. This translates into CASSYSPPGHEQFF.

This clonotype was observed many times. The chain combines TRBV6-1 with TRBJ2-1; D is unclear. V dropped 5 bases and J dropped 5 bases, with 13 bases sitting between them. Germline loops: CDR1 MNHNS, CDR2 SASEGT. The CDR3 has 14 residues. CDR3 in amino acids: CASSPTEVDNEQFF. CDR3 DNA sequence: TGTGCCAGCAGTCCCACAGAGGTGGACAATGAGCAGTTCTTC.

With respect to this clonotype: Possible read error: a much larger clone is one base away. The chain has TRBV29-1 and TRBJ2-1; 7 bases are shared with TRBD2. After removal of 4 bases from V and 6 bases from J, the junction contained 9 bases not matched to a gene. The CDR3 loop spans 14 amino acids. CDR1 and CDR2 (germline): SQVTM, ANQGSEA. CDR3 DNA: TGCAGCGTTGCCACCGGGACTAATTTCAATGAGCAGTTCTTC. Translated, it gives CSVATGTNFNEQFF.

This clonotype appeared many times. The V gene is TRBV5-4, the J gene TRBJ2-3; D is tentatively TRBD1 or TRBD2 (5 bases each). This CDR3 comprises 19 residues. Germline V lookup: CDR1 SGHNT, CDR2 YYREEE (reference sequence). The germline V and J ends were trimmed by 2 bases and 2 bases, with 24 bases remaining between them. In DNA, the CDR3 is TGTGCCAGCAGCTTAGGTGGCCAGGGAAAATGGAGGTACACAGATACGCAGTATTTT. Its translation: CASSLGGQGKWRYTDTQYF.

As for this clonotype: This may be a read error, as it is one base from a much larger clone. This sequence joins TRBV4-2 and TRBJ2-7; D possibly matches TRBD1 or TRBD2 (5 bases each). This CDR3 is built from 17 residues. Germline-derived CDR1 and CDR2 are LGHNA and YNFKEQ. This CDR3 is CASSQDRPPDGTSERYF. CDR3 in DNA: TGTGCCAGCAGCCAAGATCGTCCCCCGGACGGGACCTCCGAGCGGTACTTC.

The V gene is TRBV4-1, the J gene TRBJ2-5; no clear D gene. The ends were cut back, 4 bases at V and 5 bases at J, with 11 bases in the middle. The CDR3 extends over 13 amino acids. Germline assignment: CDR1 MGHRA and CDR2 YSYEKL. The CDR3 loop reads CASSPTLRETQYF. In DNA, the CDR3 is TGCGCCAGCAGCCCAACACTCAGGGAGACCCAGTACTTC.

This clonotype has at least ten counts. The CDR3 protein is CASSFIGGRERGTDTQYF. As DNA, the CDR3 is TGCGCCAGCAGCTTTATCGGAGGCAGGGAGAGGGGCACAGATACGCAGTATTTT. This rearrangement joins TRBV5-1 to TRBJ2-3, with D perhaps TRBD1 or TRBD2 (5 bases each). V was pared by 2 bases and J by 1 base, with 20 bases between. Germline V CDR1 and CDR2: SGHRS, YFSETQ. The CDR3 runs 18 residues.